The clone carrying this T cell receptor (beta chain) is medium-sized in the sample. Germline values: CDR1 MNHNY, CDR2 SVGAGI (reference sequence). The CDR3 runs to 14 residues. Trimming stripped 4 bases from V and 5 bases from J, with 12 bases between. This entry belongs to a study of immune characterization of retroperitoneal liposarcoma. Each CDR3 protein gets one entry after TCRdb re-called the PCR reads with MiXCR. The sample lists 2,500 to 3,500 distinct CDR3 sequences; roughly 45% were seen once. This clonotype was obtained from a male donor with retroperitoneal liposarcoma. This rearrangement joins TRBV6-6 to TRBJ2-1; TRBD2 is a possible D gene (5 bases). The sequencing input was tumor tissue. CDR3 sequence: CASSFSGMNNEQFF. Written as DNA, the CDR3 is TGTGCCAGCAGTTTTTCCGGGATGAACAATGAGCAGTTCTTC.